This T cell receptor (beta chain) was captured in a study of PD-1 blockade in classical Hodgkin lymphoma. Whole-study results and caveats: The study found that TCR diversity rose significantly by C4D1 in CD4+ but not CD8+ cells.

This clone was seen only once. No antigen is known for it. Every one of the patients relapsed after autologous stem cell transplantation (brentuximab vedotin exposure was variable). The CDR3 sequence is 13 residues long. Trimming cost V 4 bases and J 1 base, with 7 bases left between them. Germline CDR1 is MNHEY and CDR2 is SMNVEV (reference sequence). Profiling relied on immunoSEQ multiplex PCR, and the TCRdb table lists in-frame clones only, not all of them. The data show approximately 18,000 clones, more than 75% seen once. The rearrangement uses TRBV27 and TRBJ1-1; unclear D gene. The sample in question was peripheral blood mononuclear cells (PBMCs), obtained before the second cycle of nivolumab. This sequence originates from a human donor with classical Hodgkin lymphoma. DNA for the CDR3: TGTGCCAGCAGTTGGGGATGGAACACTGAAGCTTTCTTT. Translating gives CASSWGWNTEAFF.